The 21 T cell receptor beta chains listed next were all sequenced from one sample in a study of blood T cell repertoires in COVID-19. Data came from immunoSEQ multiplex PCR; TCRdb stores just in-frame clones and leaves some out. The sample shows hundreds of thousands of clones, 86% of them seen only once. Sequencing was performed on PBMCs or T cells enriched from blood (not recorded which). These receptors all come from a woman between 50 and 59 years old in a cohort exposed to, infected with or recovered from COVID-19 (not recorded which).

This clone was counted only a few times. V is TRBV9 and J is TRBJ2-7; perhaps TRBD1 as D (6 bases). Germline loops: CDR1 SGDLS, CDR2 YYNGEE. The CDR3 has 14 residues. Trimming pared 9 bases from V and 7 bases from J, leaving 23 bases between. CDR3 amino acids: CATVVGQSSLEQYF. The CDR3 DNA sequence: TGTGCCACCGTCGTTGGACAGAGTAGTTTGGAGCAGTACTTC.

V gene TRBV28 combines with J gene TRBJ1-1; D is undetermined. This CDR3 is built from 12 residues. V was pared by 6 bases and J by 3 bases, with 8 bases between. CDR1 and CDR2 from the germline V gene are MDHEN and SYDVKM. CDR3 sequence reads: CASSQVDTEAFF. The DNA of the CDR3 is TGTGCCAGCAGCCAGGTGGACACTGAAGCTTTCTTT.

The J gene is TRBJ1-5, the V gene TRBV19; 7 bases map to TRBD1. Germline trimming cut 5 bases from V and 1 base from J; bases unmatched to any gene: 11. The CDR3 is 17 amino acids. Germline V lookup: CDR1 LNHDA, CDR2 SQIVND (reference sequence). CDR3: CASSSEQGVGSNQPQHF. DNA of the CDR3: TGTGCCAGTAGTTCGGAGCAGGGGGTTGGGAGCAATCAGCCCCAGCATTTT. Complete variable domain (other parts from reference TRBV19 and TRBJ1-5): DGGITQSPKYLFRKEGQNVTLSCEQNLNHDAMYWYRQDPGQGLRLIYYSQIVNDFQKGDIAEGYSVSREKKESFPLTVTSAQKNPTAFYLCASSSEQGVGSNQPQHFGDGTRLSIL.

The J gene is TRBJ2-1, the V gene TRBV5-5; TRBD1 agrees at 8 bases. V shed 3 bases and J 2 bases; nucleotides not matched to a gene: 10. In germline, CDR1 is SGHKS, CDR2 YYEKEE (reference sequence). The CDR3 is 17 residues long. CDR3 amino acids: CASSSWTGPVPYNEQFF. The CDR3 DNA reads as TGTGCCAGCAGCTCATGGACAGGGCCGGTCCCCTACAATGAGCAGTTCTTC.

In its sample, this clone was seen once. The chain's CDR3 is CASSPNLRGSAGNTIYF. The CDR3 DNA follows: TGTGCCAGCTCACCAAACCTCAGGGGATCGGCGGGAAACACCATATATTTT. V is TRBV18 and J is TRBJ1-3; the D gene is possibly TRBD1 (6 bases). Germline CDR1 KGHSH, CDR2 LQKENI. V dropped 2 bases and J dropped 4 bases, with 18 bases sitting between them. The CDR3 consists of 17 residues.

V usage is TRBV11-3 and J usage is TRBJ2-5, with D unresolved. The CDR3 loop spans 14 amino acids. Germline assignment: CDR1 SGHNT and CDR2 YENEEA. The V end was cut by 5 bases, the J end by 5 bases, with 15 bases between. The CDR3 nucleotides read TGTGCCAGCAGCCGTAGTTTATGGAGTGAGACCCAGTACTTC. Its translation: CASSRSLWSETQYF.

The chain uses TRBV5-1 and TRBJ2-2; D call uncertain. From germline, CDR1 is SGHRS and CDR2 YFSETQ. The CDR3 covers 12 residues. Trimming pared 1 base from V and 6 bases from J, leaving 4 bases between. The CDR3 spells CASSLFAGELFF. DNA for the CDR3: TGCGCCAGCAGCTTGTTCGCCGGGGAGCTGTTTTTT.

The V gene is TRBV24-1, the J gene TRBJ2-3; D remains unclear. V lost 4 bases and J lost 4, with 14 bases in between. Germline values: CDR1 KGHDR, CDR2 SFDVKD. The CDR3 covers 15 residues. This chain's CDR3 is CATSDSSYGPDTQYF. The CDR3 DNA reads as TGTGCCACCAGTGACTCTTCTTATGGGCCAGATACGCAGTATTTT.

This clone appeared a single time. The V gene is TRBV12-2, the J gene TRBJ2-3; no check of the table's D call, TRBD1, against the DNA was made. TRBV12-2 is listed as a pseudogene. This CDR3 contains 17 residues. In DNA form, the CDR3 reads TGTGCAAGTCGCCCGGGGGGGGACAGGGTGGTGCCAGATACGCAGTATTTT. Protein sequence: CASRPGGDRVVPDTQYF.

The V call is TRBV29-1, the J call TRBJ1-2; 8 nucleotides line up with TRBD1. From germline, CDR1 is SQVTM and CDR2 ANQGSEA. The CDR3 covers 12 residues. Trimming cost V 7 bases and J 4 bases; bases outside gene matches: 5. The CDR3 DNA reads as TGCAGCGCCCTAGGACAGGGCTATGGCTACACCTTC. Amino acids: CSALGQGYGYTF.

The rearrangement joins TRBV15 to TRBJ1-2; D is perhaps TRBD1 (5 bases). Germline CDR1 is LNHNV and CDR2 is YYDKDF (reference sequence). The CDR3 length is 13 residues. V was trimmed by 0 bases and J by 8 bases, leaving 10 bases between them. This CDR3 reads CATSRDRGEGYTF. The CDR3, as DNA: TGTGCCACCAGCAGAGATCGGGGGGAAGGCTACACCTTC.

DNA of the CDR3: TGTGCCAGCAGCTTGGGGAGTAAACCCGGAAGGATCCTCTACGAGCAGTACTTC. It encodes CASSLGSKPGRILYEQYF. This chain uses TRBV5-5 with TRBJ2-7; no definite D call. The CDR3 spans 18 residues. Trimming stripped 0 bases from V and 3 bases from J, with 22 bases between. Looked up from germline, CDR1 is SGHKS and CDR2 is YYEKEE (reference sequence).

This clone was seen more than once but under ten times. The chain joins TRBV18 to TRBJ1-1, with D tentatively TRBD1 (6 bases). Per the germline V gene, CDR1 is KGHSH and CDR2 is LQKENI. V lost 6 bases and J 5 bases, leaving 13 bases between the germline ends. The CDR3 loop spans 13 amino acids. CDR3 DNA: TGTGCCAGCTCGGCGGCAGGGGATACTGAAGCTTTCTTT. This encodes CASSAAGDTEAFF.

The gene calls are TRBV29-1 and TRBJ2-3; 9 bases match TRBD2. V dropped 5 bases and J dropped 1; count of bases not matched to a gene: 1. Germline CDR1 SQVTM, CDR2 ANQGSEA. The CDR3 has 13 residues. The CDR3 sequence is CSVLAGGTDTQYF. The CDR3 DNA follows: TGCAGCGTTTTAGCGGGGGGCACAGATACGCAGTATTTT.

This clone was recorded once. This rearrangement joins TRBV24-1 to TRBJ2-3, with a possible D match to TRBD2 (5 bases). The CDR3 extends over 16 amino acids. CDR1 and CDR2 from the germline V gene are KGHDR and SFDVKD. The germline V and J ends were trimmed by 4 bases and 5 bases, with 18 bases remaining between them. The CDR3 region has the DNA TGTGCCACCAGTGACCCGGCGCGGGCCCCCGGAGATACGCAGTATTTT. It encodes CATSDPARAPGDTQYF.

The chain is built from TRBV7-2 and TRBJ1-1; possible D gene TRBD1, 6 bases. Trimming took off 1 base at V and 5 bases at J, with 8 bases between the two ends. CDR1 is SGHTA and CDR2 is FQGNSA in the germline V gene. This CDR3 region has 13 residues. CDR3 sequence (DNA): TGTGCCAGCAGCTTAGACAGGGTGACTGAAGCTTTCTTT. As protein: CASSLDRVTEAFF. Full variable domain (missing parts from reference TRBV7-2 and TRBJ1-1): GAGVSQSPSNKVTEKGKDVELRCDPISGHTALYWYRQSLGQGLEFLIYFQGNSAPDKSGLPSDRFSAERTGGSVSTLTIQRTQQEDSAVYLCASSLDRVTEAFFGQGTRLTVV.

This chain links TRBV5-1 with TRBJ1-4; 7 bases agree with TRBD1. V shed 4 bases, J shed 4 bases, and the junction held 7 bases outside the gene matches. There are 15 residues in the CDR3. CDR1 is SGHRS, CDR2 YFSETQ, per germline. The CDR3 sequence: CASSEGTVHNEKLFF. The CDR3 DNA reads as TGCGCCAGCAGCGAGGGGACAGTTCATAATGAAAAACTGTTTTTT.

V is TRBV7-8 and J is TRBJ2-7; 8 bases are shared with TRBD2. Germline trimming cut 3 bases from V and 6 bases from J; bases unmatched to any gene: 4. Germline V gene lookup returns CDR1 SGHVS and CDR2 FQNEAQ. The CDR3 runs to 13 residues. The CDR3 is CASSLGTSFEQYF. The CDR3 DNA is TGTGCCAGCAGCTTGGGGACTAGTTTCGAGCAGTACTTC.

As DNA, the CDR3 is TGTGCCAGCAGCTTTTCGGGGGGGCCGGATGAGCAGTTCTTC. Translated: CASSFSGGPDEQFF. The gene calls are TRBV7-2 and TRBJ2-1; 8 nucleotides align to TRBD2. Germline V gene lookup returns CDR1 SGHTA and CDR2 FQGNSA. V lost 3 bases to trimming and J lost 8 bases; unmatched junction nucleotides: 6. This CDR3 region has 14 residues.

This clone has a handful of counts. The chain combines TRBV18 with TRBJ1-1; 7 bases agree with TRBD1. This CDR3 contains 14 residues. Germline V gene data show CDR1 as KGHSH and CDR2 as LQKENI. V lost 0 bases and J lost 10; bases outside the gene matches: 8. The CDR3 is CASSPPTSGGAAFF. The CDR3 DNA follows: TGTGCCAGCTCACCACCAACCTCAGGGGGAGCAGCTTTCTTT. Based on the CDR3 plus reference TRBV18 and TRBJ1-1, the full variable domain is NAGVMQNPRHLVRRRGQEARLRCSPMKGHSHVYWYRQLPEEGLKFMVYLQKENIIDESGMPKERFSAEFPKEGPSILRIQQVVRGDSAAYFCASSPPTSGGAAFFGQGTRLTVV.

The chain links TRBV7-9 to TRBJ1-2; D is perhaps TRBD1 (5 bases). Per germline, CDR1 SEHNR and CDR2 FQNEAQ (reference sequence). This CDR3 contains 15 residues. Trimming removed 2 bases at V and 4 bases at J, with 14 bases between. The chain's CDR3 is CASSLSDRKGYGYTF. The CDR3, as DNA: TGTGCCAGCAGCTTATCAGACAGAAAGGGCTATGGCTACACCTTC.